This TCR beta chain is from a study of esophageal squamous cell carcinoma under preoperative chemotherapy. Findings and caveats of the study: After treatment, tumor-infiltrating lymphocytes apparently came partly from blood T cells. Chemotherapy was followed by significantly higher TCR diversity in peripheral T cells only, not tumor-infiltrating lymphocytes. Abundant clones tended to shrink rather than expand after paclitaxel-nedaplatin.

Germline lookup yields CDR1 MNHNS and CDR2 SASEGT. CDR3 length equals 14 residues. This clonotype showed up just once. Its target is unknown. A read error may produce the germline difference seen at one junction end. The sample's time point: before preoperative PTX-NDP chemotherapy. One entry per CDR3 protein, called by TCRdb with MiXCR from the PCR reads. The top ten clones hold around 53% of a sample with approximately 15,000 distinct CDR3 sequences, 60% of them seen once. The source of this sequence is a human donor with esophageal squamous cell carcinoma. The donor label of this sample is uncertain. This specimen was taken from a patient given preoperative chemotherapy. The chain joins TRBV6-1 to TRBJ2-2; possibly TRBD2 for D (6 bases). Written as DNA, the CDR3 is TGTGCCAGCAGCCTGGGACTCAACACCGATACGCTGTATTTT. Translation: CASSLGLNTDTLYF.